The 32 T cell receptor beta chains below come from one sample, sequenced in a study of OX40 agonist ivuxolimab in advanced cancers. Sequenced by immunoSEQ multiplex PCR; TCRdb stores in-frame clones only, minus some. The sample yields over 150,000 clones, roughly 92% seen once. The specimen was CD4+ or CD8+ T cells sorted from blood, collected in a trial of the OX40 agonist ivuxolimab. Every receptor here comes from an adult with an advanced solid tumor such as melanoma, head and neck, liver or kidney cancer.

The CDR3 DNA sequence: TGTGCCAGTAGTATCTCGAGACACGTGAACACTGAAGCTTTCTTT. Protein product: CASSISRHVNTEAFF. V usage is TRBV19 and J usage is TRBJ1-1; D is unclear. Germline V gene lookup returns CDR1 LNHDA and CDR2 SQIVND (reference sequence). The CDR3 covers 15 residues. V lost 3 bases to trimming and J lost 0 bases, with 11 bases between them.

The chain employs TRBV7-9 and TRBJ2-1, with D possibly matching TRBD2 (5 bases). Trimming left V 0 bases short and J 4 bases short, with 7 bases between. The CDR3 is made up of 14 amino acids. CDR1 is SEHNR and CDR2 is FQNEAQ in the germline V gene (reference sequence). CDR3 loop: CASSLAGEYNEQFF. DNA of the CDR3: TGTGCCAGCAGCTTAGCGGGAGAATACAATGAGCAGTTCTTC.

This clone was seen a handful of times. The chain links TRBV9 to TRBJ2-3; D remains unclear. In germline, CDR1 is SGDLS, CDR2 YYNGEE. The CDR3 length is 13 residues. V was trimmed by 4 bases and J by 6 bases, leaving 12 bases between them. The CDR3 sequence is CASSPPAADTQYF. CDR3 nucleotide sequence: TGTGCCAGCAGCCCCCCGGCAGCCGATACGCAGTATTTT.

V usage is TRBV18 and J usage is TRBJ2-5, with D possibly matching TRBD1 (6 bases). V gave up 8 bases and J gave up 1 base, with 11 bases separating them. This CDR3 has 13 residues. The germline V gene encodes CDR1 KGHSH and CDR2 LQKENI. The CDR3: CASTPDSQETQYF. DNA for the CDR3: TGTGCCAGCACCCCGGACAGCCAAGAGACCCAGTACTTC.

The J gene is TRBJ2-6, the V gene TRBV9; D is uncertain. The V gene's germline CDR1 is SGDLS and CDR2 YYNGEE. Trimming removed 4 bases at V and 3 bases at J, with 11 bases between. The CDR3 contains 15 residues. CDR3 region: CASSLLRVGANVLTF. Here the CDR3 DNA reads TGTGCCAGCAGCTTACTCCGGGTTGGGGCCAACGTCCTGACTTTC.

The CDR3 here is CSVGRVTGVVGELFF. As DNA, the CDR3 is TGCAGCGTTGGAAGGGTCACAGGGGTTGTCGGGGAGCTGTTTTTT. This rearrangement joins TRBV29-1 to TRBJ2-2, with 7 bases that match TRBD1. Germline V gene lookup returns CDR1 SQVTM and CDR2 ANQGSEA. The CDR3 consists of 15 residues. Trimming removed 4 bases from V and 7 bases from J; junction bases left unmatched: 12.

The CDR3 region has the DNA TGTGCCAGCAGCTTACGTCGTGGACCACCCGCAGATACGCAGTATTTT. Its translation: CASSLRRGPPADTQYF. J is TRBJ2-3 and V is TRBV5-4; unclear D gene. CDR1 is SGHNT, CDR2 YYREEE, per germline (reference sequence). This CDR3 has 16 residues. V lost 2 bases, J lost 4 bases, and 17 bases lay in between. Based on the CDR3 plus reference TRBV5-4 and TRBJ2-3, the full variable domain is ETGVTQSPTHLIKTRGQQVTLRCSSQSGHNTVSWYQQALGQGPQFIFQYYREEENGRGNFPPRFSGLQFPNYSSELNVNALELDDSALYLCASSLRRGPPADTQYFGPGTRLTVL.

The chain is built from TRBV28 and TRBJ2-3, with TRBD2 matching 12 bases. V gave up 8 bases and J gave up 5 bases; unmatched junction bases: 5. The CDR3 sequence is 14 residues long. Germline assignment: CDR1 MDHEN and CDR2 SYDVKM. CDR3 nucleotides: TGTGCCAGCTCTAGCGGGGGGGCCCAAGATACGCAGTATTTT. Residues: CASSSGGAQDTQYF.

The chain is built from TRBV6-6 and TRBJ2-7; 8 bases are shared with TRBD1. The germline V gene encodes CDR1 MNHNY and CDR2 SVGAGI (reference sequence). The CDR3 covers 15 residues. Trimming took 2 bases from V and 1 from J; bases not matched to a gene: 4. The CDR3 DNA reads TGTGCCAGCAGTTACACAGGGGGTCCGTCCTACGAGCAGTACTTC. Amino acids: CASSYTGGPSYEQYF.

This CDR3 is CASSETVLYGYTF. The CDR3 DNA reads TGCGCCAGCAGCGAAACAGTGCTCTATGGCTACACCTTC. The rearrangement uses TRBV5-1 and TRBJ1-2; D remains ambiguous. This CDR3 spans 13 amino acids. Germline lookup yields CDR1 SGHRS and CDR2 YFSETQ. V lost 4 bases and J lost 4, with 11 bases in between.

The CDR3 DNA is TGTGCCAGCAGCAAAGTCCGGTCTAGCGTCCTCCTGATTTGCAATGAGCAGTTCTTC. It codes for CASSKVRSSVLLICNEQFF. The chain uses TRBV21-1 and TRBJ2-1; the table's D call, TRBD2, was not checked against the DNA. TRBV21-1 is deemed a pseudogene. CDR3 length: 19 residues.

The chain recombines TRBV4-2 with TRBJ2-5; the match to TRBD2 covers 9 bases. This CDR3 has 15 amino acids. CDR1 is LGHNA and CDR2 is YNFKEQ in the germline V gene. Trimming removed 0 bases from V and 2 bases from J; junction bases left unmatched: 1. The CDR3 spells CASSQDTSGQETQYF. CDR3 nucleotide sequence: TGTGCCAGCAGCCAAGATACTAGCGGGCAAGAGACCCAGTACTTC.

This clone was recorded once. The chain links TRBV19 to TRBJ1-5; a possible D gene is TRBD1 (6 bases). V was pared by 4 bases and J by 8 bases, with 15 bases between. Germline loops: CDR1 LNHDA, CDR2 SQIVND (reference sequence). CDR3 length: 14 residues. This CDR3 reads CASSTRRTAEPQHF. The CDR3 nucleotides are TGTGCCAGTAGTACTCGACGGACAGCGGAGCCCCAGCATTTT.

J is TRBJ2-7 and V is TRBV29-1, with D possibly being TRBD1 (5 bases). This CDR3 is 14 amino acids long. Germline CDR1 and CDR2: SQVTM and ANQGSEA. Trimming took off 3 bases at V and 4 bases at J, with 16 bases between the two ends. CDR3 nucleotide sequence: TGCAGCGTTGAGGTGGCAGGGTCAATTTACGAGCAGTACTTC. Translated, it gives CSVEVAGSIYEQYF.

Comments on this clone: At the DNA level, this CDR3 is encoded by other sequences in the same sample as well. The rearrangement uses TRBV6-5 and TRBJ1-2; no firm D call. This CDR3 is built from 13 residues. Germline assignment: CDR1 MNHEY and CDR2 SVGAGI. Between the trimmed V and J ends, which lost 6 bases and 0 bases, there was a span of 8 bases. CDR3 DNA sequence: TGTGCCAGCAGCCCCGGATCTAACTATGGCTACACCTTC. Translated, it gives CASSPGSNYGYTF.

This clone was observed once. This sequence joins TRBV5-1 and TRBJ1-3; no definite D call. The V gene lost 4 bases and the J gene lost 4 bases, with 18 bases spanning the gap. Per the germline V gene, CDR1 is SGHRS and CDR2 is YFSETQ. This CDR3 has 16 residues. The CDR3 nucleotides read TGCGCCAGCAGCGCCGGGTCCACGACTCTGGGAAACACCATATATTTT. Translating it yields CASSAGSTTLGNTIYF.

The chain uses TRBV6-5 and TRBJ1-2; weak D call: TRBD1 (6 bases). The germline V and J ends were trimmed by 0 bases and 4 bases, with 12 bases remaining between them. Germline V gene data show CDR1 as MNHEY and CDR2 as SVGAGI. There are 15 residues in the CDR3. The CDR3 bases are TGTGCCAGCAGTTACTCGCAGCAGGGGATCTATGGCTACACCTTC. It encodes CASSYSQQGIYGYTF.

The genes are TRBV2 and TRBJ2-2; TRBD2 matches 7 bases. The V gene end was trimmed by 6 bases and the J gene end by 0 bases; junction bases not matched to a gene: 4. Germline V lookup: CDR1 SNHLY, CDR2 FYNNEI. This CDR3 contains 15 residues. The CDR3 loop is CASSPSGANTGELFF. CDR3 DNA: TGTGCCAGCAGCCCTAGCGGCGCGAACACCGGGGAGCTGTTTTTT.

V is TRBV2 and J is TRBJ1-5; D ambiguous. Germline assignment: CDR1 SNHLY and CDR2 FYNNEI. V was clipped by 2 bases and J by 2 bases, with 7 bases between them. The CDR3 runs to 14 residues. This CDR3 is CASSEFPGNQPQHF. DNA of the CDR3: TGTGCCAGCAGTGAATTTCCTGGCAATCAGCCCCAGCATTTT.

This clone was observed a handful of times. This chain links TRBV29-1 with TRBJ1-1; D not resolved. V shed 6 bases and J shed 10 bases, with 15 bases lying between them. Germline values: CDR1 SQVTM, CDR2 ANQGSEA. The CDR3 totals 11 residues. CDR3 nucleotides: TGCAGCGTGAGATTCGGACTGGGAGCTTTCTTT. Its protein product is CSVRFGLGAFF.

This sequence joins TRBV21-1 and TRBJ2-6; the table calls TRBD1, which could not be checked here. TRBV21-1 is a pseudogene locus. The CDR3 length is 19 residues. The CDR3 is CASSKAEGQESSGANVLTF. DNA for the CDR3: TGTGCCAGCAGCAAAGCAGAGGGACAGGAAAGCTCTGGGGCCAACGTCCTGACTTTC.

V is TRBV6-1 and J is TRBJ1-5; D gene unclear. This CDR3 contains 13 residues. Trimming shortened V by 6 bases and J by 6 bases, and 12 bases separated the two germline ends. Germline assignment: CDR1 MNHNS and CDR2 SASEGT. The CDR3 DNA sequence: TGTGCCAGCAGCAGCATGGGGAGTCAGCCCCAGCATTTT. It encodes CASSSMGSQPQHF.

The chain links TRBV10-3 to TRBJ2-2, with D perhaps TRBD1 or TRBD2 (5 bases each). The germline CDR1 and CDR2 sequences are ENHRY and SYGVKD. Trimming removed 8 bases from V and 4 bases from J, with 20 bases in between. The CDR3 contains 16 residues. CDR3 residues: CAIAAIRGRSTGELFF. Here the CDR3 DNA reads TGTGCCATCGCGGCTATAAGGGGACGGAGCACCGGGGAGCTGTTTTTT.

The V and J genes are TRBV6-5 and TRBJ1-2; 8 bases map to TRBD1. The V segment lost 2 bases and the J segment 2 bases; nucleotides outside the gene matches: 1. This CDR3 contains 14 residues. Germline CDR1 is MNHEY and CDR2 is SVGAGI. In nucleotides, the CDR3 is TGTGCCAGCAGTTACCGACAGGGGAACTATGGCTACACCTTC. Protein sequence: CASSYRQGNYGYTF.

The chain couples TRBV27 to TRBJ2-1; the D gene is possibly TRBD1 (6 bases). The CDR3 has 16 residues. The germline CDR1 and CDR2 sequences are MNHEY and SMNVEV (reference sequence). V lost 4 bases and J lost 0, with 13 bases in between. CDR3 region: CASSSRGFSSYNEQFF. The CDR3 nucleotides are TGTGCCAGCAGTTCCAGGGGATTTAGCTCCTACAATGAGCAGTTCTTC.

This clone was recorded once. This chain connects TRBV5-6 to TRBJ2-5, with D unclear. The V gene's germline CDR1 is SGHDT and CDR2 YYEEEE. Trimming removed 3 bases at V and 0 bases at J, with 12 bases between. The CDR3 consists of 15 residues. The CDR3 DNA is TGTGCCAGCAGCTCGCGACGTTTGTACCAAGAGACCCAGTACTTC. This codes for CASSSRRLYQETQYF. Supplemented by reference TRBV5-6 and TRBJ2-5, the full variable domain reads DAGVTQSPTHLIKTRGQQVTLRCSPKSGHDTVSWYQQALGQGPQFIFQYYEEEERQRGNFPDRFSGHQFPNYSSELNVNALLLGDSALYLCASSSRRLYQETQYFGPGTRLLVL.

This chain links TRBV18 with TRBJ2-7; 7 bases map to TRBD2. With 1 base clipped from V and 4 bases from J, the junction kept 1 base outside the gene matches. There are 13 residues in the CDR3. Germline CDR1 reads KGHSH; CDR2 reads LQKENI. The CDR3 here is CASSPREGYEQYF. The CDR3 DNA reads TGTGCCAGCTCACCACGGGAGGGGTACGAGCAGTACTTC.

V is TRBV6-6 and J is TRBJ2-7; D possibly corresponds to TRBD2 (5 bases). Germline assignment: CDR1 MNHNY and CDR2 SVGAGI (reference sequence). The CDR3 runs to 15 residues. Trimming cost V 6 bases and J 4 bases, with 19 bases left between them. The CDR3 DNA is TGTGCCAGCAGCCAAAAACAGTCATCGGGGTACGAGCAGTACTTC. As protein: CASSQKQSSGYEQYF.

This clone was detected only a few times. This sequence joins TRBV7-2 and TRBJ1-6, with D possibly being TRBD1 (5 bases). The CDR3 totals 15 residues. In germline, CDR1 is SGHTA, CDR2 FQGNSA. The germline V and J ends were trimmed by 5 bases and 9 bases, with 17 bases remaining between them. CDR3 DNA sequence: TGTGCCAGCAGCCCTCCGGCAGGGAAGTCTTCACCCCTCCACTTT. It is translated as CASSPPAGKSSPLHF. Full variable domain (missing parts from reference TRBV7-2 and TRBJ1-6): GAGVSQSPSNKVTEKGKDVELRCDPISGHTALYWYRQSLGQGLEFLIYFQGNSAPDKSGLPSDRFSAERTGGSVSTLTIQRTQQEDSAVYLCASSPPAGKSSPLHFGNGTRLTVT.

The chain employs TRBV4-1 and TRBJ2-1; 8 nucleotides agree with TRBD2. V lost 4 bases, J lost 4 bases, and 6 bases stayed unmatched. The CDR3 sequence is 15 residues long. Per germline, CDR1 MGHRA and CDR2 YSYEKL. CDR3 amino acids: CASSLSGTRYNEQFF. CDR3 nucleotides: TGCGCCAGCAGCCTGTCCGGGACTAGGTACAATGAGCAGTTCTTC.

The genes are TRBV5-4 and TRBJ1-1; 11 bases agree with TRBD1. CDR3 length equals 15 residues. With V trimmed by 0 bases and J by 4 bases, 2 bases remained unmatched. CDR1 and CDR2 (germline): SGHNT, YYREEE (reference sequence). The DNA for the CDR3 is TGTGCCAGCAGCTTGGGAGGGACAGGGGGCACTGAAGCTTTCTTT. It translates to CASSLGGTGGTEAFF.

The sample holds one count of this clone. The CDR3 sequence: CATSRDPGPYEQYF. CDR3 bases: TGTGCCACCAGCAGAGACCCAGGGCCCTACGAGCAGTACTTC. This chain links TRBV15 with TRBJ2-7; possibly TRBD1 for D (5 bases). This CDR3 is 14 amino acids long. The V end was cut by 0 bases, the J end by 2 bases, with 8 bases between. Germline V gene lookup returns CDR1 LNHNV and CDR2 YYDKDF (reference sequence).